This T cell receptor beta chain was recorded in a study of blood T cells in healthy people across ages. Alongside a J-beta primer mix, a sample-barcoded 5' primer served in a second PCR lasting roughly 6 to 12 cycles. TCRdb redid the calling of the 5' RACE reads with MiXCR, one entry per CDR3 protein. This table has 700,000 to 950,000 distinct CDR3 sequences, roughly 50% appearing once. Sequencing input: blood. This sequence originates from a man aged 25-45 years in good health.

The CDR3 spells CASSLTPGEKLFF. In nucleotides, the CDR3 is TGTGCCAGCAGCTTAACCCCCGGCGAAAAACTGTTTTTT. The chain uses TRBV7-2 and TRBJ1-4, with unresolved D. In germline, CDR1 is SGHTA, CDR2 FQGNSA. The V end lost 2 bases, the J end lost 8 bases, and 9 bases lay between the germline ends. CDR3 length equals 13 residues.